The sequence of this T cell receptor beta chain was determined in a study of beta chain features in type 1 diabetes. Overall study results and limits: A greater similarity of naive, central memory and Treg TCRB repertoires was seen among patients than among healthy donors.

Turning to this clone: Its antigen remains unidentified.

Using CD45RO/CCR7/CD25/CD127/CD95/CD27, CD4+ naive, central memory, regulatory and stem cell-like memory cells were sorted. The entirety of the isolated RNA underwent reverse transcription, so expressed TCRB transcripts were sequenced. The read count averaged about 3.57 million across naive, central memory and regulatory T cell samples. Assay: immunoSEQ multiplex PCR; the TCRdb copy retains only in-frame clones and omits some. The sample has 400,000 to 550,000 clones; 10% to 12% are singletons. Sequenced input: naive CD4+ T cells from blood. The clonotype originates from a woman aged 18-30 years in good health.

The CDR3 here is CASSLVAGWAYNEQFF. In DNA form, the CDR3 reads TGTGCCAGCAGCTTAGTGGCGGGGTGGGCCTACAATGAGCAGTTCTTC. The chain joins TRBV7-9 to TRBJ2-1; possible D gene TRBD2, 6 bases. CDR1 and CDR2 from the germline V gene are SEHNR and FQNEAQ (reference sequence). CDR3 length equals 16 residues. Trimming cost V 1 base and J 2 bases, with 12 bases left between them.